Shown below are 22 T cell receptor beta chains from a single sample sequenced in a study of T-cell memory formation after mild COVID-19. MiXCR, run by TCRdb on the 5' RACE reads, gives a single entry per CDR3 protein. The data hold 300,000 to 400,000 distinct CDR3 sequences, with more than 20% observed a single time. The sequencing input was PBMCs or a T cell subset sorted from them (not recorded which). Receptor source: an adult woman who had mild COVID-19 (a few samples of this study predate the infection). Cell type and time point are not known.

The chain has TRBV5-1 and TRBJ2-5; 7 bases match TRBD2. Germline CDR1 and CDR2: SGHRS and YFSETQ. The CDR3 is 14 residues long. Unmatched junction bases numbered 6, after V lost 4 bases and J lost 3 bases. The CDR3 is CASSPFAGEETQYF. CDR3 DNA sequence: TGCGCCAGCAGCCCCTTCGCGGGGGAAGAGACCCAGTACTTC.

Only a few counts were recorded for this clonotype. This chain connects TRBV3-1 to TRBJ2-3; 12 nucleotides align to TRBD2. Germline trimming cut 5 bases from V and 1 base from J; bases unmatched to any gene: 7. The CDR3 runs to 17 residues. The germline V gene has CDR1 LGHDT and CDR2 YNNKEL (reference sequence). CDR3: CASSSRTSGARTDTQYF. The CDR3 bases are TGTGCCAGCAGCTCCCGGACTAGCGGGGCCCGCACAGATACGCAGTATTTT.

This clonotype was counted only a few times. The V gene is TRBV6-6, the J gene TRBJ2-5, with D hard to call. Germline V CDR1 and CDR2: MNHNY, SVGAGI (reference sequence). There are 12 residues in the CDR3. Deletions cut 4 bases from V and 4 bases from J, with 7 bases between. As DNA, the CDR3 is TGTGCCAGCAGTTTGGCCCCAGAGACCCAGTACTTC. Amino acid sequence: CASSLAPETQYF.

The gene calls are TRBV9 and TRBJ1-6, with a tentative D call TRBD1 (6 bases). V was cut by 0 bases and J by 8 bases, with 12 bases left in between. This CDR3 spans 15 amino acids. Germline V gene lookup returns CDR1 SGDLS and CDR2 YYNGEE. CDR3 protein: CASSVDGGRDSPLHF. CDR3 DNA: TGTGCCAGCAGCGTAGACGGGGGGCGCGATTCACCCCTCCACTTT.

This clonotype was seen a handful of times. This chain connects TRBV20-1 to TRBJ2-7; tentative D call: TRBD1 (7 bases). Germline V gives CDR1 DFQATT, CDR2 SNEGSKA (reference sequence). Deletions cut 6 bases from V and 6 bases from J, with 15 bases between. The CDR3 sequence is 12 residues long. This CDR3 reads CSATAGGGEQYF. The CDR3 nucleotides read TGCAGTGCCACGGCAGGGGGAGGCGAGCAGTACTTC.

This rearrangement joins TRBV4-3 to TRBJ2-3; D unclear. This CDR3 region has 13 residues. Germline assignment: CDR1 LGHNA and CDR2 YSLEER. The germline V and J ends were trimmed by 7 bases and 3 bases, with 11 bases remaining between them. This CDR3 is CASTLLGTDTQYF. For the CDR3, the DNA is TGCGCCAGCACCCTCCTGGGGACAGATACGCAGTATTTT.

The chain recombines TRBV9 with TRBJ1-1, with TRBD1 identical over 8 bases. Germline assignment: CDR1 SGDLS and CDR2 YYNGEE. Trimming at V came to 3 bases and at J to 0 bases, leaving 4 bases not matched to a gene. The length of the CDR3 is 15 residues. DNA for the CDR3: TGTGCCAGCAGCGCATGGGGACAGGTGAACACTGAAGCTTTCTTT. Translation: CASSAWGQVNTEAFF.

This chain joins TRBV29-1 and TRBJ1-2; D might be TRBD1 (6 bases). The V end was cut by 5 bases, the J end by 6 bases, with 16 bases between. This CDR3 comprises 13 residues. The V gene's germline CDR1 is SQVTM and CDR2 ANQGSEA. CDR3 sequence: CSVRTDRLNGYTF. Written as DNA, the CDR3 is TGCAGCGTTCGAACCGACAGGCTAAATGGCTACACCTTC.

The chain links TRBV18 to TRBJ2-7; no definite D call. V was trimmed by 2 bases and J by 6 bases, leaving 11 bases between them. Germline loops: CDR1 KGHSH, CDR2 LQKENI. This CDR3 has 13 residues. CDR3 in DNA: TGTGCCAGCTCACCAACTCGCACTTTCGAGCAGTACTTC. Translation: CASSPTRTFEQYF.

This clonotype was found many times. V usage is TRBV5-5 and J usage is TRBJ2-2, with unresolved D. The V end was cut by 0 bases, the J end by 4 bases, with 7 bases between. The CDR3 has 14 amino acids. The germline V gene encodes CDR1 SGHKS and CDR2 YYEKEE (reference sequence). This CDR3 reads CASSLGGFTGELFF. The DNA for the CDR3 is TGTGCCAGCAGCTTGGGAGGATTCACCGGGGAGCTGTTTTTT.

This clonotype was observed a few times. The V gene is TRBV5-1, the J gene TRBJ2-1; 8 bases agree with TRBD2. CDR1 and CDR2 (germline): SGHRS, YFSETQ. The CDR3 is 13 residues long. Losses at the gene ends were 6 bases for V and 5 bases for J; bases not matched to a gene: 4. This chain's CDR3 is CASIGGADNEQFF. CDR3 nucleotides: TGCGCCAGCATCGGGGGGGCAGACAATGAGCAGTTCTTC.

This clonotype was seen more than once but under ten times. The gene calls are TRBV6-5 and TRBJ1-1; D may be TRBD1 (6 bases). Germline V lookup: CDR1 MNHEY, CDR2 SVGAGI. With 4 bases removed from V and 1 base from J, the gap between germline ends came to 13 bases. The CDR3 has 15 amino acids. CDR3 protein: CASSLNLQGNTEAFF. The CDR3 nucleotides read TGTGCCAGCAGTTTAAACTTACAGGGGAACACTGAAGCTTTCTTT.

This clonotype occurred once. The rearrangement links TRBV3-1 to TRBJ2-4; 12 nucleotides align to TRBD1. Germline V gives CDR1 LGHDT, CDR2 YNNKEL (reference sequence). J was trimmed by 1 base and V by 4 bases; bases with no gene match: 8. This CDR3 contains 18 residues. The CDR3 DNA follows: TGTGCCAGCAGCCGACCGGGACAGGGGGCAGGTGCCAAAAACATTCAGTACTTC. Translating it yields CASSRPGQGAGAKNIQYF.

This clonotype was found a few times. V is TRBV15 and J is TRBJ2-3; D is unclear. V dropped 1 base and J dropped 7 bases, with 6 bases sitting between them. Germline V CDR1 and CDR2: LNHNV, YYDKDF (reference sequence). The CDR3 covers 12 residues. The CDR3 reads CATSRGFNTQYF. CDR3 in DNA: TGTGCCACCAGCAGAGGGTTTAATACGCAGTATTTT.

This clonotype turned up a few times. The chain joins TRBV6-1 to TRBJ2-1; D remains ambiguous. From germline, CDR1 is MNHNS and CDR2 SASEGT. V lost 0 bases to trimming and J lost 8 bases, with 8 bases between them. The length of the CDR3 is 13 residues. For the CDR3, the DNA is TGTGCCAGCAGTGAAGCAGGTTACGATGAGCAGTTCTTC. This sequence encodes CASSEAGYDEQFF.

The chain employs TRBV4-2 and TRBJ2-3; D ambiguous. The length of the CDR3 is 13 residues. With 0 bases removed from V and 5 bases from J, the gap between germline ends came to 6 bases. Germline values: CDR1 LGHNA, CDR2 YNFKEQ. This CDR3 reads CASSQDGVDTQYF. DNA for the CDR3: TGTGCCAGCAGCCAAGATGGGGTAGATACGCAGTATTTT.

In the case of this clonotype: One junction end does not reproduce the germline sequence, and a read error may be involved. The rearrangement joins TRBV12-3 or TRBV12-4 to TRBJ2-2; either TRBD1 or TRBD2 may fit D (6 bases each). This CDR3 spans 15 amino acids. The CDR3 bases are TGTGCCAGCAGTTTATCGAGGGGGGCCACCGGGGAGCTGTATTTT. It codes for CASSLSRGATGELYF.

This chain uses TRBV27 with TRBJ1-2; 7 positions agree with TRBD1. The germline gives CDR1 MNHEY, CDR2 SMNVEV (reference sequence). The CDR3 loop spans 14 amino acids. V was pared by 4 bases and J by 3 bases, with 5 bases of the junction left unmatched. The CDR3, as DNA: TGTGCCAGCAGTTCGACGACAGGGTACTATGGCTACACCTTC. It yields the protein CASSSTTGYYGYTF.

This clonotype has just a few counts. The J gene is TRBJ2-3, the V gene TRBV5-1; no clear D. The germline V gene has CDR1 SGHRS and CDR2 YFSETQ. CDR3 length: 15 amino acids. Deletions cut 0 bases from V and 2 bases from J, with 10 bases between. Written as DNA, the CDR3 is TGCGCCAGCAGCTTGGCCGGTCCTAACACAGATACGCAGTATTTT. Protein product: CASSLAGPNTDTQYF. Variable domain in full (rest from reference TRBV5-1 and TRBJ2-3): KAGVTQTPRYLIKTRGQQVTLSCSPISGHRSVSWYQQTPGQGLQFLFEYFSETQRNKGNFPGRFSGRQFSNSRSEMNVSTLELGDSALYLCASSLAGPNTDTQYFGPGTRLTVL.

The chain combines TRBV29-1 with TRBJ2-4, with a tentative D call TRBD1 (5 bases). V lost 7 bases to trimming and J lost 6 bases, with 13 bases between them. The CDR3 has 12 residues. Germline lookup yields CDR1 SQVTM and CDR2 ANQGSEA. For the CDR3, the DNA is TGCAGCGCCAAAACAGGAATAAACATTCAGTACTTC. Protein product: CSAKTGINIQYF.

This sequence joins TRBV19 and TRBJ2-1; D is undetermined. Germline CDR1 and CDR2: LNHDA and SQIVND (reference sequence). Trimming cost V 6 bases and J 8 bases, with 20 bases left between them. The CDR3 runs to 15 residues. The CDR3 sequence is CASRSPGNKVDEQFF. CDR3 bases: TGTGCCAGTAGGAGCCCTGGGAACAAAGTCGATGAGCAGTTCTTC.

Note on this clonotype: The junction does not match germline at one end; this may be a read error. The chain employs TRBV7-2 and TRBJ1-5; a weak D match, TRBD1 (5 bases). This CDR3 spans 19 amino acids. Per germline, CDR1 SGHTA and CDR2 FQGNSA. DNA for the CDR3: TGTGCCAGCAGCTTAGAGGGGATGGCGATCCCTTATAGCAATCAGCCCCAGCGTTTT. Translation: CASSLEGMAIPYSNQPQRF. Supplemented by reference TRBV7-2 and TRBJ1-5, the full variable domain reads GAGVSQSPSNKVTEKGKDVELRCDPISGHTALYWYRQSLGQGLEFLIYFQGNSAPDKSGLPSDRFSAERTGGSVSTLTIQRTQQEDSAVYLCASSLEGMAIPYSNQPQRFGDGTRLSIL.